This note documents a single T cell receptor (beta chain) sequence. Antigen specificity is unknown. The same CDR3 arises from other DNA sequences in this sample as well. This entry is derived from a study of cytomegalovirus exposure and HLA in healthy donors. Study observations and caveats: About 87% or about 30% of the time was how often most TCR beta V segments were productive, according to an earlier analysis. It was shown in a later analysis that HLA-associated TCR beta chains were more clonally expanded than other, equally common chains. Presence/absence analyses treated sequencing depth as roughly uniform across donors. As was reported, the HLA-A and HLA-B alleles of most subjects were accurately predicted from TCR beta sequences.

13 Jbeta primers and 60 Vbeta primers were used for the PCR. The table came from immunoSEQ multiplex PCR; TCRdb's copy has only in-frame clones and leaves some out. Recorded here are under 200,000 clones; the top ten clones represent approximately 6.5%. The V and J ends lost 1 base and 0 bases respectively, with 8 bases between them. The CDR3 covers 15 residues. The germline gives CDR1 SGHRS, CDR2 YFSETQ. The genes are TRBV5-1 and TRBJ2-1, with D possibly matching TRBD2 (6 bases). Sequencing input: PBMCs. The origin of this receptor is a man younger than 40 in good health and CMV-seronegative. Here the CDR3 DNA reads TGCGCCAGCAGCTTGAGTAGCGGCTCCTACAATGAGCAGTTCTTC. Its protein product is CASSLSSGSYNEQFF.